The rows below give T cell receptor beta chains drawn from one sample of a study of post-analysis software for immune sequencing data. In TCRdb, the PCR reads were re-called with MiXCR into one record per CDR3 protein. The profile covers roughly 800,000 distinct CDR3 sequences, with 25% to 30% appearing a single time and under 0.7% taken by the ten largest. The sequenced sample consisted of blood. These receptors came from a girl aged 10 to 17 with multiple sclerosis. Each CDR3 is given with its conserved first and last residue. A D gene is named only where the DNA matches it firmly. Some rows have no size entry. The others give once, few or many, or a class for an expanded clone.

cdr3_length	clone_size	d_call	v_call	j_call	cdr3_aa	cdr3_nt
16	few	.	TRBV21-1	TRBJ2-4	CASSPRDSLAKNIQYF	TGTGCCAGCAGCCCCCGGGACTCCCTAGCCAAAAACATTCAGTACTTC
13	few	.	TRBV5-1	TRBJ2-5	CASLASGQETQYF	TGCGCCAGCCTGGCAAGCGGTCAAGAGACCCAGTACTTC
16	.	.	TRBV5-6	TRBJ2-1	CASSLVSGEAYNEQFF	TGTGCCAGCAGCTTGGTTTCCGGGGAGGCCTACAATGAGCAGTTCTTC
16	.	.	TRBV3-1	TRBJ2-3	CASSQGLGVGTDTQYF	TGTGCCAGCAGCCAAGGATTGGGAGTCGGGACAGATACGCAGTATTTT
14	.	TRBD1	TRBV29-1	TRBJ2-2	CSVGQGAKAGELFF	TGCAGCGTCGGACAGGGGGCTAAGGCCGGGGAGCTGTTTTTT
14	few	.	TRBV20-1	TRBJ1-1	CSAREPGPNTEAFF	TGCAGTGCTAGAGAGCCCGGGCCTAACACTGAAGCTTTCTTT
14	.	TRBD1	TRBV5-1	TRBJ2-5	CASSFQGAEETQYF	TGCGCCAGCAGCTTCCAGGGGGCTGAAGAGACCCAGTACTTC
14	few	TRBD2	TRBV20-1	TRBJ2-4	CSARDPTSINIQYF	TGCAGTGCTAGAGATCCGACTAGCATAAACATTCAGTACTTC
15	few	.	TRBV7-2	TRBJ1-5	CASSSEGQNNQPQHF	TGTGCCAGCAGCTCGGAAGGACAGAACAATCAGCCCCAGCATTTT
13	.	TRBD2	TRBV6-5	TRBJ2-7	CASSPRREGEQYF	TGTGCCAGCAGTCCCCGTAGGGAGGGCGAGCAGTACTTC
15	few	.	TRBV9	TRBJ2-1	CASSVDGRVYNEQFF	TGTGCCAGCAGCGTAGACGGGAGAGTCTACAATGAGCAGTTCTTC
15	many	TRBD2	TRBV5-5	TRBJ2-5	CASSRTSGRVETQYF	TGTGCCAGCAGCCGGACTAGCGGGAGAGTAGAGACCCAGTACTTC
12	few	.	TRBV20-1	TRBJ1-6	CSASFQGSPLHF	TGCAGTGCTAGTTTTCAAGGCTCACCCCTCCACTTT
15	many	.	TRBV10-3	TRBJ2-1	CAISDPGGPDNEQFF	TGTGCCATCAGTGACCCAGGCGGACCCGACAATGAGCAGTTCTTC
16	.	.	TRBV21-1	TRBJ2-7	CASSMDLQGCSYEQYF	TGTGCCAGCAGCATGGATTTGCAGGGTTGCTCCTACGAGCAGTACTTC
14	.	.	TRBV4-1	TRBJ2-2	CASSHLEDTGELFF	TGCGCCAGCAGCCACCTAGAGGACACCGGGGAGCTGTTTTTT
18	.	TRBD2	TRBV29-1	TRBJ2-1	CSVERTGTSGRGYNEQFF	TGCAGCGTTGAGCGGACCGGGACTAGCGGGAGGGGGTACAATGAGCAGTTCTTC
12	few	.	TRBV6-2/TRBV6-3	TRBJ1-1	CASSHSYTEAFF	TGTGCCAGCAGTCACTCGTACACTGAAGCTTTCTTT
15	.	.	TRBV11-2	TRBJ2-2	CASSYGELGTGELFF	TGTGCCAGCAGCTACGGTGAACTGGGGACCGGGGAGCTGTTTTTT
16	few	TRBD2	TRBV5-1	TRBJ2-1	CASSPGRSGGFNEQFF	TGCGCCAGCAGTCCTGGCCGTAGCGGGGGGTTCAATGAGCAGTTCTTC
12	many	.	TRBV7-9	TRBJ2-7	CASSLTPYEQYF	TGTGCCAGCAGCTTAACACCCTACGAGCAGTACTTC
15	few	TRBD1	TRBV7-2	TRBJ2-3	CASSRDRGVVDTQYF	TGTGCCAGCAGCCGAGACAGGGGAGTTGTAGATACGCAGTATTTT
14	.	TRBD2	TRBV10-3	TRBJ2-1	CATIAGATYNEQFF	TGTGCCACCATAGCGGGGGCGACCTACAATGAGCAGTTCTTC
14	few	TRBD1	TRBV7-2	TRBJ2-7	CASSSIRGSYEQYF	TGTGCCAGCAGCTCCATCAGGGGGAGCTACGAGCAGTACTTC
13	.	.	TRBV7-8	TRBJ1-2	CASSLSRTGGCTF	TGTGCCAGCAGCTTGTCTAGAACAGGTGGCTGCACCTTC
15	.	.	TRBV7-6	TRBJ2-3	CASTDAAEATDTQYF	TGTGCCAGCACCGACGCAGCGGAGGCCACAGATACGCAGTATTTT
13	few	.	TRBV28	TRBJ1-2	CASTPGVPRGYTF	TGTGCCAGCACCCCGGGGGTTCCTCGAGGCTACACCTTC
15	few	TRBD2	TRBV3-1	TRBJ2-3	CASSQVGGSSDTQYF	TGTGCCAGCAGCCAAGTGGGCGGGAGTTCGGATACGCAGTATTTT
17	few	TRBD2	TRBV7-6	TRBJ2-7	CASSLGGLAGIFGEQYF	TGTGCCAGCAGCTTAGGCGGATTAGCGGGTATCTTTGGCGAGCAGTACTTC
13	.	.	TRBV20-1	TRBJ1-2	CSADSSSGDGYTF	TGCAGTGCTGACAGCTCCAGCGGTGATGGCTACACCTTC
15	.	.	TRBV4-2	TRBJ1-1	CASSQERQMNTEAFF	TGTGCCAGCAGCCAAGAGAGACAGATGAACACTGAAGCTTTCTTT
15	.	TRBD2	TRBV7-2	TRBJ2-3	CASTPLAGGTDTQYF	TGTGCCAGCACCCCTCTAGCGGGAGGGACAGATACGCAGTATTTT
17	few	TRBD1	TRBV10-3	TRBJ1-2	CAISEPTEFGTANGYTF	TGTGCCATCAGTGAGCCTACGGAGTTTGGGACAGCCAACGGCTACACCTTC
15	.	TRBD1	TRBV4-1	TRBJ1-2	CASSQEGTGGFGNTF	TGCGCCAGCAGCCAAGAGGGGACAGGGGGCTTCGGGAACACCTTC
13	.	.	TRBV6-6	TRBJ1-5	CASSYDWVLPQHF	TGTGCCAGCAGTTACGACTGGGTGTTGCCCCAGCATTTT
16	.	TRBD2	TRBV6-2/TRBV6-3	TRBJ2-1	CASSYWASGSSGEQFF	TGTGCCAGCAGTTACTGGGCTAGCGGGAGTTCTGGTGAGCAGTTCTTC
14	many	TRBD1	TRBV7-9	TRBJ2-5	CASSFLTGRETQYF	TGTGCCAGCAGCTTTCTGACAGGGCGGGAGACCCAGTACTTC
17	.	.	TRBV5-4	TRBJ2-5	CASSFPPREAGRETQYF	TGTGCCAGCAGCTTTCCCCCTCGGGAAGCGGGCAGGGAGACCCAGTACTTC
14	few	TRBD2	TRBV5-8	TRBJ2-1	CASSSGGLAHEQFF	TGTGCCAGCAGCTCAGGGGGACTAGCCCATGAGCAGTTCTTC
16	few	.	TRBV2	TRBJ1-5	CASSEEPGRGNQPQHF	TGTGCCAGCAGTGAAGAACCAGGAAGGGGCAATCAGCCCCAGCATTTT
16	.	TRBD2	TRBV20-1	TRBJ2-3	CSASPLLAAIADTQYF	TGCAGTGCTAGTCCACTACTAGCGGCGATCGCAGATACGCAGTATTTT
15	.	.	TRBV12-3/TRBV12-4	TRBJ1-1	CASSLDRAMNTEAFF	TGTGCCAGCAGTTTAGACCGGGCCATGAACACTGAAGCTTTCTTT
16	.	TRBD1	TRBV15	TRBJ1-4	CATSRGRDRPDEKLFF	TGTGCCACCAGCAGGGGACGGGACAGGCCGGATGAAAAACTGTTTTTT
17	.	TRBD2	TRBV27	TRBJ2-7	CASSPEASGRVSYEQYF	TGTGCCAGCAGTCCAGAGGCTAGCGGGAGAGTCTCCTACGAGCAGTACTTC
15	few	TRBD2	TRBV20-1	TRBJ2-1	CSARDGSGNRYEQFF	TGCAGTGCTAGAGATGGGAGCGGGAATCGCTATGAGCAGTTCTTC